Following are 21 T cell receptor beta chains from one sample sequenced in a study of blood T cells in healthy people across ages. Alongside a J-beta primer mix, a sample-barcoded 5' primer served in a second PCR lasting roughly 6 to 12 cycles. TCRdb itself ran the 5' RACE reads through MiXCR, one entry per CDR3 protein. Of over 600,000 distinct CDR3 sequences listed, about 42% are singletons. The material sequenced was blood. These receptors all come from an elderly man in good health.

This clonotype was found a few times. The rearrangement joins TRBV7-9 to TRBJ2-1; 7 bases map to TRBD2. V lost 5 bases, J lost 7 bases, and 17 bases stayed unmatched. In germline, CDR1 is SEHNR, CDR2 FQNEAQ (reference sequence). This CDR3 is built from 17 residues. CDR3 sequence (DNA): TGTGCCAGCAGCCAATCCCGAGCTAGCGGTAGTTTGAATGAGCAGTTCTTC. This sequence encodes CASSQSRASGSLNEQFF.

This chain links TRBV7-2 with TRBJ2-5; 8 nucleotides line up with TRBD1. CDR1 SGHTA and CDR2 FQGNSA come from the germline V gene. This CDR3 is 16 amino acids long. V shed 5 bases and J 0 bases; nucleotides not matched to a gene: 8. Here the CDR3 DNA reads TGTGCCAGCAGCCAAAACGGGGGACAGGACCAAGAGACCCAGTACTTC. It codes for CASSQNGGQDQETQYF.

DNA for the CDR3: TGTGCCAGCAGTTTAACTCCCCCCGAGCAGTACTTC. Translated: CASSLTPPEQYF. The genes are TRBV12-3 or TRBV12-4 and TRBJ2-5; D unclear. The DNA end lines up better with TRBJ2-7; the J call may be wrong. The CDR3 extends over 12 amino acids.

This clonotype occurred a few times. The chain uses TRBV20-1 and TRBJ2-1, with 8 bases fitting TRBD2. Losses at the gene ends were 1 base for V and 8 bases for J; bases not matched to a gene: 7. The CDR3 is 14 amino acids. Per germline, CDR1 DFQATT and CDR2 SNEGSKA (reference sequence). CDR3 loop: CSARASGSFYEQFF. The DNA for the CDR3 is TGCAGTGCTAGAGCCAGCGGGAGCTTCTATGAGCAGTTCTTC.

In its sample, this clonotype was seen many times. The rearrangement links TRBV11-2 to TRBJ2-1, with 9 bases lining up with TRBD2. Germline CDR1 SGHAT, CDR2 FQNNGV. The CDR3 sequence is 17 residues long. Trimming cost V 5 bases and J 8 bases; bases outside gene matches: 16. CDR3 DNA: TGTGCCAGCAGCCCTAAAGCCCGGACTAGCGAGTCCGATGAGCAGTTCTTC. Its translation is CASSPKARTSESDEQFF.

This clonotype has a handful of counts. V is TRBV6-6 and J is TRBJ2-6, with D possibly matching TRBD1 (5 bases). In germline, CDR1 is MNHNY, CDR2 SVGAGI (reference sequence). V was pared by 5 bases and J by 0 bases, with 11 bases between. CDR3 length: 16 residues. CDR3 residues: CASSTFRASGANVLTF. CDR3 coding DNA: TGTGCCAGCAGTACATTCAGGGCCTCTGGGGCCAACGTCCTGACTTTC.

This clonotype was counted once. The chain carries TRBV25-1 and TRBJ2-3; D unresolved. Trimming left V 4 bases short and J 7 bases short, with 15 bases between. The CDR3 has 14 amino acids. Germline CDR1 is MGHDK and CDR2 is SYGVNS. CDR3 protein: CASSVGGDRNTQYF. The DNA for the CDR3 is TGTGCCAGCAGTGTTGGTGGGGATCGCAATACGCAGTATTTT.

The chain joins TRBV20-1 to TRBJ1-5; the D gene is possibly TRBD1 (6 bases). Per germline, CDR1 DFQATT and CDR2 SNEGSKA (reference sequence). The germline V and J ends were trimmed by 6 bases and 4 bases, with 22 bases remaining between them. CDR3 length equals 16 residues. CDR3 bases: TGCAGTGCACCGGGGGCCCCCGGCGGGCCAAATCAGCCCCAGCATTTT. As protein: CSAPGAPGGPNQPQHF.

The J gene is TRBJ2-1, the V gene TRBV7-3; possible D gene TRBD2, 6 bases. The J call may be mistaken, given a closer DNA end match to TRBJ2-7. This CDR3 contains 13 residues. Germline CDR1 is SGHTA and CDR2 is FQGTGA. CDR3 residues: CASDRGTYNEQYF. The CDR3 DNA reads TGTGCCAGCGATCGGGGGACCTACAATGAGCAGTACTTC.

This clonotype was seen more than once but under ten times. CDR3 in DNA: TGTGCCAGCAGCTTACTTGGGGGGGCGGGGAACACTGAAGCTTTCTTT. Translated: CASSLLGGAGNTEAFF. The chain carries TRBV7-9 and TRBJ1-1, with a tentative D call TRBD1 (6 bases). The ends were cut back, 2 bases at V and 1 base at J, with 14 bases in the middle. This CDR3 region has 16 residues. Germline CDR1 and CDR2: SEHNR and FQNEAQ (reference sequence).

This chain connects TRBV30 to TRBJ1-5; maybe TRBD1 (5 bases). Trimming pared 0 bases from V and 6 bases from J, leaving 15 bases between. Germline loops: CDR1 GTSNPN, CDR2 SVGIG (reference sequence). CDR3 length: 15 residues. Here the CDR3 reads CAWSVSGGVGQPQHF. Here the CDR3 DNA reads TGTGCCTGGAGTGTGTCGGGGGGAGTTGGTCAGCCCCAGCATTTT.

V and J are TRBV20-1 and TRBJ2-1; 9 bases align to TRBD1. This CDR3 has 14 amino acids. The germline CDR1 and CDR2 sequences are DFQATT and SNEGSKA (reference sequence). V lost 6 bases, J lost 3 bases, and 6 bases stayed unmatched. CDR3 region: CSARTGQGYNEQFF. The CDR3 DNA is TGCAGTGCCAGAACGGGACAGGGCTACAATGAGCAGTTCTTC.

V usage is TRBV2 and J usage is TRBJ1-1, with 7 bases fitting TRBD1. Germline loops: CDR1 SNHLY, CDR2 FYNNEI. The CDR3 has 14 residues. V dropped 7 bases and J dropped 3; count of bases not matched to a gene: 8. The CDR3 coding sequence is TGTGCCAGCAAAAGGGACAGCGGCGACACTGAAGCTTTCTTT. Translation gives CASKRDSGDTEAFF.

The sample holds a few counts of this clonotype. A read error may be the cause here, since a much bigger clone is one base away. The chain couples TRBV10-3 to TRBJ2-1, with 7 bases fitting TRBD2. Germline V CDR1 and CDR2: ENHRY, SYGVKD. The V segment lost 2 bases and the J segment 10 bases; nucleotides outside the gene matches: 14. This CDR3 is built from 16 residues. CDR3 sequence reads: CAISEGAGEEIGEQFF. CDR3 coding DNA: TGTGCCATCAGTGAGGGGGCGGGAGAGGAAATAGGAGAGCAGTTCTTC.

This clonotype was seen only a few times. The rearrangement links TRBV11-2 to TRBJ2-7, with a weak D call TRBD1 (6 bases). Trimming removed 5 bases from V and 2 bases from J, with 13 bases in between. In germline, CDR1 is SGHAT, CDR2 FQNNGV. The CDR3 has 14 residues. The CDR3 here is CASSRADRAYEQYF. The CDR3 coding sequence is TGTGCCAGCAGCCGAGCGGACAGAGCCTACGAGCAGTACTTC.

This clonotype was counted a few times. The chain links TRBV4-3 to TRBJ1-2; a possible D gene is TRBD1 (6 bases). Trimming stripped 5 bases from V and 6 bases from J, with 19 bases between. Germline loops: CDR1 LGHNA, CDR2 YSLEER. The CDR3 loop spans 15 amino acids. The CDR3 sequence: CASSAAGGGADGYTF. CDR3 nucleotide sequence: TGCGCCAGCAGCGCCGCCGGAGGGGGGGCTGATGGCTACACCTTC.

The table lists this clonotype with a count of one. CDR3 amino acids: CANKLRPGSGGTDTQYF. The DNA of the CDR3 is TGTGCCAACAAATTGAGGCCAGGGTCTGGGGGCACAGATACGCAGTATTTT. This rearrangement joins TRBV12-3 or TRBV12-4 to TRBJ2-3; a possible D gene is TRBD1 (5 bases). V shed 10 bases and J shed 1 base, with 24 bases lying between them. The CDR3 length is 17 residues.

This clonotype was observed a few times. V is TRBV7-9 and J is TRBJ2-5; no firm D call. The CDR3 totals 13 residues. Trimming cost V 3 bases and J 5 bases, with 10 bases left between them. The germline CDR1 and CDR2 sequences are SEHNR and FQNEAQ (reference sequence). DNA of the CDR3: TGTGCCAGCAGCTTGGGCTCGGTTGAGACCCAGTACTTC. It specifies CASSLGSVETQYF.

The chain is built from TRBV3-1 and TRBJ2-7; D is possibly TRBD1 or TRBD2 (5 bases each). The ends were cut back, 1 base at V and 1 base at J, with 11 bases in the middle. CDR1 and CDR2 from the germline V gene are LGHDT and YNNKEL (reference sequence). The CDR3 extends over 15 amino acids. The CDR3 nucleotides read TGTGCCAGCAGCCAAGCCGGGGCAGGATCCTACGAGCAGTACTTC. Residues: CASSQAGAGSYEQYF.

In its sample, this clonotype was seen many times. V usage is TRBV4-2 and J usage is TRBJ2-5; tentatively, D is TRBD2 (6 bases). Germline CDR1 LGHNA, CDR2 YNFKEQ. This CDR3 is built from 13 residues. With 6 bases removed from V and 4 bases from J, the gap between germline ends came to 12 bases. The CDR3 coding sequence is TGTGCCAGCAGAATGGAGGGCCGAGAGACCCAGTACTTC. Translation: CASRMEGRETQYF.

The rearrangement joins TRBV7-2 to TRBJ2-4, with 7 bases that match TRBD2. The J call is uncertain, as TRBJ2-5 better fits the DNA end. Germline V gene lookup returns CDR1 SGHTA and CDR2 FQGNSA. The CDR3 totals 15 residues. The CDR3 sequence: CASSSGAGAGETQYF. CDR3 nucleotides: TGTGCCAGCAGCTCCGGGGCGGGAGCGGGAGAGACCCAGTACTTC.